This is a list of T cell receptor beta chains from one sample in a study of blood T cell repertoires in COVID-19. Produced via immunoSEQ multiplex PCR; TCRdb's table is partial and in-frame only. The sample shows hundreds of thousands of clones, 82% of them seen only once. Sequenced: peripheral blood. These receptors came from a woman older than 75 with acute or convalescent COVID-19. Both conserved end residues are part of each CDR3.

V,J,CDR3
TRBV3-1/TRBV3-2,TRBJ2-2,CASSRRSGGDTGELFF
TRBV3-1/TRBV3-2,TRBJ2-1,CASSQVLAGVGNEQFF
TRBV18,TRBJ1-5,CASSPRTGSEQPQHF
TRBV4-1,TRBJ2-3,CASSRGTSGGFTDTQYF
TRBV7-9,TRBJ1-1,CASSSVQVAEAFF
TRBV11-2,TRBJ2-5,CASSYTTGQETQYF
TRBV7-3,TRBJ2-7,CASSQGLAGYEQYF
TRBV12-5,TRBJ2-2,CASHQRPGTGELFF
TRBV28,TRBJ1-6,CASSSLDGSISSPLHF
TRBV30,TRBJ1-2,CAWSGTGLNYGYTF
TRBV5-1,TRBJ2-7,CASSFLQGARREQYF
TRBV10-2,TRBJ2-5,CASSDSGTEGGAQYF
TRBV24-1,TRBJ1-2,CATSDKSQTQANRGDGYTF
TRBV9,TRBJ1-4,CASSVGQIDEKLFF
TRBV20-1,TRBJ1-1,CSAFRDRGAFF
TRBV7-2,TRBJ1-1,CASSLNADRGRSEAFF
TRBV5-1,TRBJ1-3,CASSLWQGAGNTIYF
TRBV27,TRBJ1-1,CASSPRGGGGYTEAFF
TRBV7-2,TRBJ1-2,CASSPRTGKAYTF
TRBV5-1,TRBJ1-1,CASSTDRGYTEAFF
TRBV23-1,TRBJ2-7,CASSQSNGGGRDGEKQYF
TRBV15,TRBJ2-1,CATSRVAGGLYNEQFF